One and the same sample provided the 24 T cell receptor beta chains below, sequenced in a study of CD8 T cells in Susac syndrome. Reverse transcription of roughly 0.45 to 1 ug RNA was performed with random hexamers. TCRdb ran MiXCR on the immunoSEQ multiplex PCR reads and lists one entry per CDR3 protein. The repertoire holds under 25,000 distinct CDR3 sequences, around 94% seen once, with about 0.29% in the top ten. Input material: CD8+ T cells from PBMCs. These receptors all stem from a human donor in good health.

CDR3 in amino acids: CASSQIAGDIKNIQYF. CDR3 DNA sequence: TGTGCCAGCAGCCAAATAGCGGGGGACATCAAAAACATTCAGTACTTC. The chain employs TRBV3-1 and TRBJ2-4; 9 bases align to TRBD2. V lost 2 bases to trimming and J lost 3 bases; unmatched junction nucleotides: 5. Germline CDR1 is LGHDT and CDR2 is YNNKEL (reference sequence). This CDR3 has 16 amino acids.

This chain uses TRBV7-9 with TRBJ1-2, with D perhaps TRBD1 (6 bases). There are 13 residues in the CDR3. Trimming shortened V by 1 base and J by 6 bases, and 9 bases separated the two germline ends. From germline, CDR1 is SEHNR and CDR2 FQNEAQ (reference sequence). This CDR3 is CASSLGTVDGYTF. The CDR3 region has the DNA TGTGCCAGCAGCTTAGGGACAGTCGATGGCTACACCTTC.

The chain combines TRBV27 with TRBJ2-5; possible D gene TRBD2, 7 bases. Trimming took off 2 bases at V and 5 bases at J, with 9 bases between the two ends. CDR1 is MNHEY and CDR2 is SMNVEV in the germline V gene (reference sequence). CDR3 size: 13 residues. The CDR3 bases are TGTGCCAGCAGTTTAGGGGGGGCTGAGACCCAGTACTTC. Translation: CASSLGGAETQYF.

This chain joins TRBV29-1 and TRBJ2-2; D possibly matches TRBD1 or TRBD2 (5 bases each). The CDR3 has 14 amino acids. V lost 3 bases, J lost 0 bases, and 8 bases lay in between. Germline V gene data show CDR1 as SQVTM and CDR2 as ANQGSEA. CDR3 nucleotide sequence: TGCAGCGTTGATGGGGGATCGAACACCGGGGAGCTGTTTTTT. Protein: CSVDGGSNTGELFF.

The chain employs TRBV4-3 and TRBJ2-2, with D possibly TRBD2 on 7 matching bases. CDR3 size: 17 residues. The germline gives CDR1 LGHNA, CDR2 YSLEER. With 4 bases removed from V and 7 bases from J, the gap between germline ends came to 22 bases. Written as DNA, the CDR3 is TGCGCCAGCAGCCTCTTAGGGGGGGATGAGTTGGACGGGGAGCTGTTTTTT. This sequence encodes CASSLLGGDELDGELFF.

V is TRBV7-9 and J is TRBJ2-1; the match to TRBD2 covers 8 bases. The trim removed 3 bases at V and 8 bases at J, leaving 6 bases unmatched. Germline lookup yields CDR1 SEHNR and CDR2 FQNEAQ (reference sequence). The CDR3 is 14 residues long. The CDR3 loop is CASSLPGGPDEQFF. The CDR3 DNA is TGTGCCAGCAGCTTGCCGGGGGGGCCTGATGAGCAGTTCTTC.

V is TRBV6-2 or TRBV6-3 and J is TRBJ1-2, with TRBD1 matching 8 bases. CDR1 is MNHEY, CDR2 SVGEGT, per germline. V trimming: 0 bases; J trimming: 3 bases; junction bases outside the gene matches: 9. The CDR3 has 17 amino acids. The CDR3 DNA follows: TGTGCCAGCAGTTACTCCTCGACCCCAGGGGGCGACTATGGCTACACCTTC. Its protein product is CASSYSSTPGGDYGYTF.

V gene TRBV11-2 combines with J gene TRBJ2-1; the match to TRBD2 covers 10 bases. Germline V CDR1 and CDR2: SGHAT, FQNNGV. This CDR3 region has 14 residues. Trimming took 2 bases from V and 8 from J; bases not matched to a gene: 3. The CDR3 coding sequence is TGTGCCAGCAGCTTAATGCTAGCGGGGGATGAGCAGTTCTTC. This encodes CASSLMLAGDEQFF.

The rearrangement links TRBV19 to TRBJ2-1; D unclear. The length of the CDR3 is 12 residues. Germline lookup yields CDR1 LNHDA and CDR2 SQIVND (reference sequence). Trimming removed 1 base at V and 7 bases at J, with 5 bases between. The CDR3: CASSIGVNEQFF. The DNA for the CDR3 is TGTGCCAGTAGTATAGGAGTGAATGAGCAGTTCTTC.

The gene calls are TRBV20-1 and TRBJ2-1, with 12 nucleotides matching TRBD1. Trimming took 5 bases from V and 9 from J; bases not matched to a gene: 17. CDR1 and CDR2 from the germline V gene are DFQATT and SNEGSKA (reference sequence). The CDR3 sequence is 17 residues long. The CDR3 loop reads CSAPEGRWDRGPSEQFF. CDR3 nucleotide sequence: TGCAGTGCTCCGGAAGGTAGATGGGACAGGGGGCCCAGTGAGCAGTTCTTC.

The chain carries TRBV12-5 and TRBJ2-3; D ambiguous. V lost 2 bases to trimming and J lost 2 bases, with 2 bases between them. Germline values: CDR1 LGHNT, CDR2 FRNRAP. The CDR3 runs to 12 residues. CDR3 residues: CASGLPTDTQYF. CDR3 DNA sequence: TGTGCTAGTGGTTTGCCCACAGATACGCAGTATTTT.

CDR3 region: CAILDRTSYEQYF. For the CDR3, the DNA is TGTGCCATCTTGGACAGGACCTCCTACGAGCAGTACTTC. The chain couples TRBV10-3 to TRBJ2-7; 7 bases match TRBD1. V lost 8 bases to trimming and J lost 0 bases; unmatched junction nucleotides: 4. Germline CDR1 ENHRY, CDR2 SYGVKD. This CDR3 comprises 13 residues.

The gene calls are TRBV6-5 and TRBJ1-5; 8 bases line up with TRBD1. The CDR3 consists of 13 residues. CDR1 and CDR2 (germline): MNHEY, SVGAGI. With V trimmed by 9 bases and J by 4 bases, 5 bases remained unmatched. The CDR3 loop is CASGQGGNQPQHF. For the CDR3, the DNA is TGTGCCAGTGGACAGGGCGGGAATCAGCCCCAGCATTTT.

V gene TRBV12-3 or TRBV12-4 combines with J gene TRBJ1-4; weak D call: TRBD1 (5 bases). The ends were cut back, 4 bases at V and 8 bases at J, with 11 bases in the middle. The CDR3 runs to 13 residues. The CDR3 nucleotides are TGTGCCAGCAGTTCAGGGATAAGAGAAAAACTGTTTTTT. It specifies CASSSGIREKLFF.

This clonotype was recorded once. This chain links TRBV5-6 with TRBJ2-4; D ambiguous. The germline V gene has CDR1 SGHDT and CDR2 YYEEEE. This CDR3 region has 15 residues. V gave up 0 bases and J gave up 0 bases, with 7 bases separating them. CDR3 sequence: CASSLGSLAKNIQYF. Here the CDR3 DNA reads TGTGCCAGCAGCTTGGGCAGCCTAGCCAAAAACATTCAGTACTTC.

The chain combines TRBV5-1 with TRBJ1-3, with D perhaps matching TRBD1 (5 bases). V was cut by 0 bases and J by 7 bases, with 5 bases left in between. Germline assignment: CDR1 SGHRS and CDR2 YFSETQ. The CDR3 spans 12 residues. The CDR3 sequence is CASSLDRNTIYF. The CDR3 DNA reads TGCGCCAGCAGCTTGGACAGGAACACCATATATTTT.

The chain is built from TRBV7-9 and TRBJ1-5; TRBD1 is a possible D gene (6 bases). Germline V gene sequence: CDR1 SEHNR, CDR2 FQNEAQ (reference sequence). V was pared by 5 bases and J by 1 base, with 18 bases between. The CDR3 is 17 amino acids. CDR3 sequence (DNA): TGTGCCAGCAGCGGGGAGGGTGGGGGGCTAAGCAATCAGCCCCAGCATTTT. Residues: CASSGEGGGLSNQPQHF.

This chain joins TRBV11-2 and TRBJ1-2, with D possibly matching TRBD1 (6 bases). In germline, CDR1 is SGHAT, CDR2 FQNNGV. This CDR3 contains 14 residues. Trimming removed 4 bases at V and 5 bases at J, with 14 bases between. CDR3 nucleotide sequence: TGTGCCAGCAGCTATACTCAGACAGGATATGGCTACACCTTC. This sequence encodes CASSYTQTGYGYTF.

The genes are TRBV29-1 and TRBJ2-2; 7 bases match TRBD2. J lost 1 base, V lost 8 bases, and 4 bases had no gene match. The CDR3 length is 13 residues. Germline assignment: CDR1 SQVTM and CDR2 ANQGSEA. In nucleotides, the CDR3 is TGCAGCACGGGACTACTGAACACCGGGGAGCTGTTTTTT. This gives the protein CSTGLLNTGELFF.

The chain recombines TRBV7-9 with TRBJ2-3; 12 bases agree with TRBD1. Trimming cost V 4 bases and J 6 bases; bases outside gene matches: 11. Germline CDR1 and CDR2: SEHNR and FQNEAQ (reference sequence). The CDR3 covers 17 residues. The CDR3 coding sequence is TGTGCCAGCAGCTCAACAACCGGGACAGGGGGCTTCGATACGCAGTATTTT. It encodes CASSSTTGTGGFDTQYF.

V usage is TRBV4-3 and J usage is TRBJ1-6; no reliable D call. The CDR3 covers 15 residues. With 0 bases removed from V and 6 bases from J, the gap between germline ends came to 9 bases. Germline CDR1 is LGHNA and CDR2 is YSLEER. The CDR3 spells CASSQDRQVNSPLHF. CDR3 DNA: TGCGCCAGCAGCCAAGATCGGCAGGTTAATTCACCCCTCCACTTT.

V is TRBV12-3 or TRBV12-4 and J is TRBJ2-1, with 8 nucleotides matching TRBD2. The CDR3 extends over 16 amino acids. V shed 4 bases and J 0 bases; nucleotides not matched to a gene: 5. The DNA for the CDR3 is TGTGCCAGCAGTTCCAGCGGGGGACACTCCTACAATGAGCAGTTCTTC. Encoded protein: CASSSSGGHSYNEQFF.

The chain employs TRBV12-3 or TRBV12-4 and TRBJ2-1, with 9 bases identical to TRBD2. Trimming cost V 10 bases and J 6 bases; bases outside gene matches: 10. This CDR3 region has 14 residues. This CDR3 is CATMGTSRVNEQFF. The CDR3 DNA is TGTGCCACCATGGGGACTAGCCGAGTCAATGAGCAGTTCTTC.

The chain uses TRBV5-6 and TRBJ1-2, with 11 bases lining up with TRBD1. Germline CDR1 and CDR2: SGHDT and YYEEEE. V lost 3 bases and J lost 5; bases outside the gene matches: 6. The CDR3 is made up of 15 amino acids. CDR3 nucleotide sequence: TGTGCCAGCAGCTCTCCGGGACAGGGGGATTATGGCTACACCTTC. Its translation: CASSSPGQGDYGYTF.